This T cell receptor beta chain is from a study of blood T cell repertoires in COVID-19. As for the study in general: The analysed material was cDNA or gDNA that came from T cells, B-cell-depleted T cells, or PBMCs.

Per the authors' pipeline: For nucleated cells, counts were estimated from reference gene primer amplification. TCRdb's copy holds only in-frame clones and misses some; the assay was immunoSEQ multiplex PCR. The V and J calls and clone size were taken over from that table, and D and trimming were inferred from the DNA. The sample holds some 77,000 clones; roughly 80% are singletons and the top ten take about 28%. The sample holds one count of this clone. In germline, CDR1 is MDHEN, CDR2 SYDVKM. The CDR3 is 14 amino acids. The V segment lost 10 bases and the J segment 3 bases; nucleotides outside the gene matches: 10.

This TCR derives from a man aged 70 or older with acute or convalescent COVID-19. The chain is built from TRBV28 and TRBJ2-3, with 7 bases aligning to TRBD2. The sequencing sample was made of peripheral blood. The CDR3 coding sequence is TGTGCCATCCTAGCGGTCTCCGGAACAGATACGCAGTATTTT. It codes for CAILAVSGTDTQYF.